The clone carrying this TCR beta chain was detected many times. Trimming left V 4 bases short and J 2 bases short, with 14 bases between. The CDR3 is 15 amino acids. This specimen belongs to a study of regulatory T cells in long-lasting Graves disease. Sequencing libraries for TCR beta were prepared with iRepertoire HTBI primers and Arm-PCR of CDR3 regions. In the original processing: Among the samples, 62 TRBV and some 15 TRBJ segments were identified. TCRdb re-derived calls from the multiplex PCR reads in MiXCR, one entry per CDR3 protein. The V and J calls were not made by the authors but by TCRdb's processing. The sample holds approximately 560,000 distinct CDR3 sequences, roughly 16% seen once. Specified time point: newly diagnosed GD, antithyroid drugs for less than 3 months. RNA isolated from PBMCs was used to make the TCR library. These data also formed part of another study, on T cells in Graves' hyperthyroidism and ophthalmopathy.

The source of this sequence is a man younger than 30 with Graves disease. V and J are TRBV12-3 or TRBV12-4 and TRBJ1-1; the D is unclear. This specimen was peripheral blood mononuclear cells (PBMCs), taken at new diagnosis, from a patient treated with antithyroid drugs. CDR3 bases: TGTGCCAGCAGTTCCGGACGATCTATAAACACTGAAGCTTTCTTT. This gives the protein CASSSGRSINTEAFF.